A selection of T cell receptor beta chains follows, all from one sample in a study of T cell responses to AZD1222 COVID-19 vaccine. Here immunoSEQ multiplex PCR was the method, and the copy in TCRdb shows in-frame clones only, minus some. The profile shows about 140,000 clones, over 85% of them singletons. The input for sequencing was peripheral blood, taken on day 0 of MenACWY control vaccination. These receptors all come from an adult in good health. CDR3s include the opening cysteine and the closing phenylalanine or tryptophan. The order of the fields is V gene, clone size, J gene, CDR3 length, CDR3 protein. Clone size is given for some rows only: seen once, a few or many times, or a class if the clone is expanded.

>TRBV18|.|TRBJ1-1|13
CASSPRLNTEAFF
>TRBV20-1|.|TRBJ1-1|14
CSASRGGEETEAFF
>TRBV5-5|.|TRBJ2-6|13
CASSWSGANVLTF
>TRBV19|.|TRBJ1-4|14
CASSRAGLTEKLFF
>TRBV5-1|once|TRBJ2-3|16
CASSLDDPPGTDTQYF
>TRBV28|.|TRBJ2-2|17
CASRPELRQGFGGELFF
>TRBV24-1|.|TRBJ2-1|15
CATSEGGGSINEQFF
>TRBV3-1/TRBV3-2|.|TRBJ2-7|16
CASSQAGTSGVGEQYF
>TRBV3-1/TRBV3-2|.|TRBJ2-3|17
CASSPRLLAGGADTQYF
>TRBV27|.|TRBJ1-2|15
CASSEQGAVNYGYTF
>TRBV2|.|TRBJ1-1|17
CASSNQGDGVLNTEAFF
>TRBV28|.|TRBJ2-3|14
CASSRLAGADTQYF
>TRBV6-4|.|TRBJ2-1|13
CASSDGSYNEQFF
>TRBV7-3|few|TRBJ2-7|13
CASSFREGFEQYF
>TRBV18|.|TRBJ1-1|15
CASSPPSRSNTEAFF
>TRBV7-2|.|TRBJ1-5|13
CASSLDSNQPQHF
>TRBV24-1|.|TRBJ1-2|15
CATSRPLPSNYGYTF
>TRBV9|.|TRBJ2-1|17
CASSVDPLAGVLNEQFF
>TRBV30|.|TRBJ2-7|13
CAWSAGITYEQYF
>TRBV7-3|.|TRBJ2-1|12
CASSLLGDEQFF
>TRBV7-8|.|TRBJ1-6|13
CASLRGGGSPLHF